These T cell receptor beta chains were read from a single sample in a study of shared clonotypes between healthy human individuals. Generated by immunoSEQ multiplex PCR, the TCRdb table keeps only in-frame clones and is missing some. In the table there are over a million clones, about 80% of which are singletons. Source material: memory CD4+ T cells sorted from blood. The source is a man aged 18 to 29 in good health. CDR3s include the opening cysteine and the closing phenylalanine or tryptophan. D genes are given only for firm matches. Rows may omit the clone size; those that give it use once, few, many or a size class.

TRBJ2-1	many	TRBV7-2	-	CASSMSFMISYNEQFF	TGTGCCAGCAGCATGTCCTTTATGATATCCTACAATGAGCAGTTCTTC
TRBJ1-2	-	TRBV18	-	CASSPGEGRYGYTF	TGTGCCAGCTCACCAGGCGAGGGACGTTATGGCTACACCTTC
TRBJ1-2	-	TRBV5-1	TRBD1	CASSLAGGGYGYTF	TGCGCCAGCAGCTTGGCAGGGGGCGGCTATGGCTACACCTTC
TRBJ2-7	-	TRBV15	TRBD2	CATSRDASSGRSRPYEQYF	TGTGCCACCAGCAGAGACGCTTCTAGCGGGAGATCCCGTCCCTACGAGCAGTACTTC
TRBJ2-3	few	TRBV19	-	CASSGWDTQYF	TGTGCCAGTAGTGGATGGGATACGCAGTATTTT
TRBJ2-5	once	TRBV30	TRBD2	CAWSGTSSFETQYF	TGTGCCTGGTCAGGGACTAGCTCTTTCGAGACCCAGTACTTC
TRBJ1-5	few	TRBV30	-	CASGREQPQHF	TGTGCCTCCGGACGCGAACAGCCCCAGCATTTT
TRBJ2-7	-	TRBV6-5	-	CASSSSGTAIVEQYF	TGTGCCAGCAGTTCCTCCGGGACGGCCATAGTGGAGCAGTACTTC
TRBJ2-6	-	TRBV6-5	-	CASSRGGANVLTF	TGTGCCAGCAGCCGGGGGGGGGCCAACGTCCTGACTTTC
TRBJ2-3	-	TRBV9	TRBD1	CASSVSGGSQYF	TGTGCCAGCAGCGTCTCAGGGGGATCGCAGTATTTT
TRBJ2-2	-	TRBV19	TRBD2	CASSIYGHTSGSAPGELFF	TGTGCCAGTAGTATATATGGACATACTAGCGGGAGTGCCCCCGGGGAGCTGTTTTTT
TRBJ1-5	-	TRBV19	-	CASSDNGGNQPQHF	TGTGCCAGTAGTGATAACGGTGGCAATCAGCCCCAGCATTTT
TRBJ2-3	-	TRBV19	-	CASSMLAGTDTQYF	TGTGCCAGTAGTATGTTGGCGGGAACAGATACGCAGTATTTT
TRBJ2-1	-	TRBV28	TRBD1	CASSDRGYNEQFF	TGTGCCAGCAGTGACAGGGGCTACAATGAGCAGTTCTTC
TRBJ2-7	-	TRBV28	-	CASHGTYEQYF	TGTGCCAGCCATGGGACTTACGAGCAGTACTTC
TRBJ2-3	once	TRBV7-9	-	CAAGADTQYF	TGTGCCGCTGGGGCAGATACGCAGTATTTT
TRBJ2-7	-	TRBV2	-	CASSKDGLGQYF	TGTGCCAGCAGCAAGGACGGGCTGGGGCAGTACTTT
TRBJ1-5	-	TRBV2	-	CASSNQGRGQPQHF	TGTGCCAGCAGTAACCAGGGAAGGGGACAGCCCCAGCATTTT
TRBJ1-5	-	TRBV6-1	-	CASSEDRYSNQPQHF	TGTGCCAGCAGTGAAGACAGGTATAGCAATCAGCCCCAGCATTTT
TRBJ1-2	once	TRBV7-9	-	CASSPDVNYGYTF	TGTGCCAGCAGCCCCGACGTGAACTATGGCTACACCTTC
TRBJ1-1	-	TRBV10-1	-	CASMVYTEAFF	TGCGCCAGCATGGTGTACACTGAAGCTTTCTTT
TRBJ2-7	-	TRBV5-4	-	CASSLAGPSYEQYF	TGTGCCAGCAGCTTGGCCGGGCCCTCCTACGAGCAGTACTTC
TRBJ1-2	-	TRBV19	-	CASSTQITGRLYGYTF	TGTGCCAGTAGTACTCAAATAACGGGGAGACTCTATGGCTACACCTTC
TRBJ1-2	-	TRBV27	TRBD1	CASRGTGTSGYTF	TGTGCCAGCAGGGGGACAGGCACGTCCGGCTACACCTTC
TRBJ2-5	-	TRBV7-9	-	CASSSLGWGSRETQYF	TGTGCCAGCAGCTCCCTCGGGTGGGGGTCCCGGGAGACCCAGTACTTC
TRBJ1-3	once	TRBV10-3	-	CAIRGAASGNTIYF	TGTGCCATCAGGGGGGCCGCCTCTGGAAACACCATATATTTT
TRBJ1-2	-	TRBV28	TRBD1	CASSFRDRDRGYTF	TGTGCCAGCAGTTTTCGCGACAGGGACAGGGGCTACACCTTC
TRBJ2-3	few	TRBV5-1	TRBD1	CASSLEGARADTQYF	TGCGCCAGCAGCTTGGAGGGGGCGAGGGCAGATACGCAGTATTTT
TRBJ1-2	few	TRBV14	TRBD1	CASRRGQGAYGYTF	TGTGCCAGCAGGCGAGGACAGGGGGCCTATGGCTACACCTTC
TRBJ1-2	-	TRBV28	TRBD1	CASRWGTGGPYGYTF	TGTGCCAGCAGATGGGGGACAGGGGGTCCCTATGGCTACACCTTC
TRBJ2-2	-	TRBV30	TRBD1	CAWSVRGRLAGELFF	TGTGCCTGGAGTGTAAGGGGGCGTCTGGCCGGGGAGCTGTTTTTT
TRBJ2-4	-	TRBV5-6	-	CASSLAAEPKNIQYF	TGTGCCAGCAGCTTGGCGGCTGAACCCAAAAACATTCAGTACTTC
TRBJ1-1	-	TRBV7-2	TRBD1	CASSFYRGVTEAFF	TGTGCCAGCAGCTTTTACAGGGGAGTCACTGAAGCTTTCTTT
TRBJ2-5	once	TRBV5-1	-	CASRWNLQETQYF	TGCGCCAGCAGGTGGAACCTTCAAGAGACCCAGTACTTC
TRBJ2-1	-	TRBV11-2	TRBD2	CASSLRASGTSSYNEQFF	TGTGCCAGCAGCTTAAGGGCTAGCGGGACTAGCTCCTACAATGAGCAGTTCTTC
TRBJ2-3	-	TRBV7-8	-	CASSLAPGTTDTQYF	TGTGCCAGCAGCTTAGCACCCGGAACCACAGATACGCAGTATTTT
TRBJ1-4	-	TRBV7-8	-	CASSFQGGSNEKLFF	TGTGCCAGCAGCTTCCAGGGTGGGTCTAATGAAAAACTGTTTTTT
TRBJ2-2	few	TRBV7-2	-	CASRMTLNGELFF	TGTGCCAGCAGGATGACTTTAAATGGGGAGCTGTTTTTT
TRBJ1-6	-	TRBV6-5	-	CASSYSTSGYNSPLHF	TGTGCCAGCAGTTACTCGACTTCAGGCTATAATTCACCCCTCCACTTT
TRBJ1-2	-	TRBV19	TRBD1	CASSTRQGLYGYTF	TGTGCCAGTAGTACCAGACAGGGCCTCTATGGCTACACCTTC
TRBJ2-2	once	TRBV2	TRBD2	CASSAFSGRAGELFF	TGTGCCAGCAGTGCCTTTAGCGGGAGGGCCGGGGAGCTGTTTTTT
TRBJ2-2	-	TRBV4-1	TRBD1	CASSRTGQGNTGELFF	TGCGCCAGCAGCCGGACGGGACAGGGAAACACCGGGGAGCTGTTTTTT
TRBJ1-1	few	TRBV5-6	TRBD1	CASSRQGAMNTEAFF	TGTGCCAGCAGTCGACAGGGGGCGATGAACACTGAAGCTTTCTTT
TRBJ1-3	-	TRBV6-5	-	CASSAPGNTIYF	TGTGCCAGCAGCGCCCCGGGAAACACCATATATTTT
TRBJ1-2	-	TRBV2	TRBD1	CASSPSTGRLSGYTF	TGTGCCAGCAGTCCCTCGACAGGGAGATTGAGTGGCTACACCTTC
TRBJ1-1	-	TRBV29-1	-	CSVVGRAEAFF	TGCAGCGTTGTGGGCAGAGCTGAAGCTTTCTTT
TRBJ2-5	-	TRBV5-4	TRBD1	CASSLDRGQETQYF	TGTGCCAGCAGCTTGGACAGGGGCCAAGAGACCCAGTACTTC
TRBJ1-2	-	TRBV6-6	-	CASSYGLTGEYGYTF	TGTGCCAGCAGTTACGGCCTTACGGGCGAGTATGGCTACACCTTC